This T cell receptor beta chain was captured in a study of cytomegalovirus exposure and HLA in healthy donors. PCR primers comprised 60 Vbeta and 13 Jbeta primers. Data came from immunoSEQ multiplex PCR; TCRdb stores just in-frame clones and leaves some out. The table shows about 190,000 clones, with approximately 77% occurring only once. This clone was seen only a few times. Its target is unknown. Whole-study findings and limits: HLA alleles showed associations with some 17,000 TCR beta sequences in a later analysis, at a 0.05 false discovery rate.

CDR1 MNHNS and CDR2 SASEGT come from the germline V gene. The CDR3 consists of 15 residues. Trimming pared 7 bases from V and 8 bases from J, leaving 20 bases between. These donors, healthy bone marrow donors, were studied. The clonotype originates from a man aged 40-49 years in good health and CMV-seropositive. The chain uses TRBV6-1 and TRBJ1-4; a weak D match, TRBD1 (6 bases). The sequenced material came from PBMCs. CDR3 DNA sequence: TGTGCCAGCACCCTAACCGGGACATTAGGAGAAAAACTGTTTTTT. This sequence encodes CASTLTGTLGEKLFF.